This TCR beta chain was recorded in a study of T cells after posttransplantation cyclophosphamide. Germline CDR1 and CDR2: GTSNPN and SVGIG (reference sequence). With 1 base removed from V and 7 bases from J, the gap between germline ends came to 8 bases. The CDR3 totals 13 residues. This clone was seen repeatedly, ten times or more. Clones were sequenced by immunoSEQ multiplex PCR, and TCRdb holds only the in-frame ones, with some missing. This repertoire lists about 39,000 clones without singletons; about 4.2% sits in the top ten. The specimen was PBMCs. The chain uses TRBV30 and TRBJ1-6; D gene uncertain. The TCR comes from a woman aged 50 to 65 in good health and a related stem cell transplant donor. The CDR3 here is CAWSEQLNSPLHF. DNA of the CDR3: TGTGCCTGGAGTGAACAGTTAAATTCACCCCTCCACTTT. The variable domain in full, completed from reference TRBV30 and TRBJ1-6, reads SQTIHQWPATLVQPVGSPLSLECTVEGTSNPNLYWYRQAAGRGLQLLFYSVGIGQISSEVPQNLSASRPQDRQFILSSKKLLLSDSGFYLCAWSEQLNSPLHFGNGTRLTVT.